The source of this T cell receptor (beta chain) is a study of long-term antiretroviral therapy in people with HIV. Whole-study context: Samples collected earliest predate the 2015 immediate-ART recommendation by about a decade.

As regards this clone: Antigen specificity is unknown.

Sampling of each donor yielded at least one pre-ART PBMC sample and at least two post-ART PBMC samples. The authors ran the immunoSEQ assay, v3.0, at survey level. Method: immunoSEQ multiplex PCR; TCRdb's copy keeps in-frame clones and lacks some. Among 20,000 to 25,000 clones listed, 70% to 90% were seen once. Study-wide points: Dominance of pre-ART expanded clones persisted, fluctuating and often declining after ART. ART adherence, viral resistance and therapy changes went undocumented.

CDR1 is SGHRS, CDR2 YFSETQ, per germline. The CDR3 extends over 14 amino acids. V was shortened by 1 base and J by 2 bases, with 8 bases between the two germline ends. This TCR was recovered from a man in his sixties with HIV. Sequencing used unsorted PBMCs, obtained 0.6 years after starting antiretroviral therapy. V and J are TRBV5-1 and TRBJ2-3, with TRBD2 as a possible D gene (5 bases). This CDR3 reads CASSLRGTTDTQYF. DNA for the CDR3: TGCGCCAGCAGCTTGCGGGGTACCACAGATACGCAGTATTTT.